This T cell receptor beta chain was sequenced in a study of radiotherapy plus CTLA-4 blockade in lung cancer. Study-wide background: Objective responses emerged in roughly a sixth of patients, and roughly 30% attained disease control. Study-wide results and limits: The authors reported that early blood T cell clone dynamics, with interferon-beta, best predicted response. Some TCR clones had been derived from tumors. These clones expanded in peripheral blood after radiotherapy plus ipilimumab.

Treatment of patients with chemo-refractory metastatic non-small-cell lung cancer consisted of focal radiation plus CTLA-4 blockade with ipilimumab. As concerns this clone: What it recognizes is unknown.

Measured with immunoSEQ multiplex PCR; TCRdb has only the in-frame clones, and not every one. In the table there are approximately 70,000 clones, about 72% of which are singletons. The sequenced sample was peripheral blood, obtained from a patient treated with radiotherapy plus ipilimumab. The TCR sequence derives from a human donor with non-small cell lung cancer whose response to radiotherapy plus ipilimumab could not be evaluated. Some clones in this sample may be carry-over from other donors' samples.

The CDR3 nucleotides read TGTGCCAGCAGCTTCGAAGCAATCGGGGAGCTGTTTTTT. Translation gives CASSFEAIGELFF. The chain couples TRBV7-2 to TRBJ2-2; no definite D call. The CDR3 contains 13 residues. Germline assignment: CDR1 SGHTA and CDR2 FQGNSA. Trimming removed 3 bases from V and 7 bases from J, with 9 bases in between. The whole variable domain, filled in from reference TRBV7-2 and TRBJ2-2, reads GAGVSQSPSNKVTEKGKDVELRCDPISGHTALYWYRQSLGQGLEFLIYFQGNSAPDKSGLPSDRFSAERTGGSVSTLTIQRTQQEDSAVYLCASSFEAIGELFFGEGSRLTVL.